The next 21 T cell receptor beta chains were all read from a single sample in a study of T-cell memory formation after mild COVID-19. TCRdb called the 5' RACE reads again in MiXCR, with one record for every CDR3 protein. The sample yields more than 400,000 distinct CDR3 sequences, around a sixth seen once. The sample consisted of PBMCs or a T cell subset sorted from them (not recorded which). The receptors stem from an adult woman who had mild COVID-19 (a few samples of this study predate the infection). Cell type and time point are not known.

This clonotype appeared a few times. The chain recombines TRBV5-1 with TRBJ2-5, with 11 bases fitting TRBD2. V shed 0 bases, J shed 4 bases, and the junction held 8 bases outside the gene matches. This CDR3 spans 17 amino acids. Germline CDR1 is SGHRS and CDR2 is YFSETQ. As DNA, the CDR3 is TGCGCCAGCAGCTTGGCCCCCGGGACTAGCGGCCGAGAGACCCAGTACTTC. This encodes CASSLAPGTSGRETQYF.

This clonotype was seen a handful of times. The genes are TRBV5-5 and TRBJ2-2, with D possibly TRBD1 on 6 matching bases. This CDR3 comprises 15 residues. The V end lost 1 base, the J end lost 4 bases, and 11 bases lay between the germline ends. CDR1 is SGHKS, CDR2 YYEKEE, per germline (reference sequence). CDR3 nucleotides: TGTGCCAGCAGCTTGAGGGCAGGGGCCACCGGGGAGCTGTTTTTT. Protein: CASSLRAGATGELFF.

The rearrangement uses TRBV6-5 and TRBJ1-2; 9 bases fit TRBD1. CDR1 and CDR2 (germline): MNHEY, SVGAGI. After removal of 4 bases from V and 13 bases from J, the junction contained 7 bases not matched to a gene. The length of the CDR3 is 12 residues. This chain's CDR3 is CASSSGQGSPTF. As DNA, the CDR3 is TGTGCCAGCAGTTCGGGACAGGGTTCACCCACCTTC.

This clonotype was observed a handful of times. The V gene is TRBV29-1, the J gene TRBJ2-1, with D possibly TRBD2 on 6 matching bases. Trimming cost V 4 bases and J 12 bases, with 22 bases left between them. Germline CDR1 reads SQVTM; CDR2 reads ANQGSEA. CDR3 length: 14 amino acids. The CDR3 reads CSVAPAGTDSGQFF. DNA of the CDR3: TGCAGCGTTGCTCCGGCCGGGACTGATTCTGGGCAGTTCTTC.

CDR3 sequence: CSARGGTENSPLHF. CDR3 coding DNA: TGCAGTGCTAGGGGCGGGACAGAGAATTCACCCCTCCACTTT. J is TRBJ1-6 and V is TRBV20-1, with 7 bases fitting TRBD1. The CDR3 covers 14 residues. The trim removed 3 bases at V and 7 bases at J, leaving 6 bases unmatched. CDR1 and CDR2 (germline): DFQATT, SNEGSKA (reference sequence).

The CDR3 here is CASSASGGVTSTDTQYF. As DNA, the CDR3 is TGTGCCAGCAGTGCGAGCGGGGGGGTCACTAGCACAGATACGCAGTATTTT. The chain couples TRBV25-1 to TRBJ2-3, with TRBD2 matching 10 bases. After removal of 4 bases from V and 0 bases from J, the junction contained 7 bases not matched to a gene. Germline V gene sequence: CDR1 MGHDK, CDR2 SYGVNS. The CDR3 spans 17 residues.

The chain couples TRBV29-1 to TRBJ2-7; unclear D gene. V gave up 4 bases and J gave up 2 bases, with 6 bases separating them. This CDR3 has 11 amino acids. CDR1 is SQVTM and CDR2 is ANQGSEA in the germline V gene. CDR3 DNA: TGCAGCGTTGGGCGGACCTACGAGCAGTACTTC. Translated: CSVGRTYEQYF.

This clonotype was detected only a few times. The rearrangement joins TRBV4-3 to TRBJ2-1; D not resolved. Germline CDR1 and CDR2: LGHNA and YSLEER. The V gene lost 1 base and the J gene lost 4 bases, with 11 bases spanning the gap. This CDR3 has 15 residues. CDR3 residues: CASSQGGREYNEQFF. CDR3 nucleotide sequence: TGCGCCAGCAGCCAAGGTGGGCGAGAATACAATGAGCAGTTCTTC.

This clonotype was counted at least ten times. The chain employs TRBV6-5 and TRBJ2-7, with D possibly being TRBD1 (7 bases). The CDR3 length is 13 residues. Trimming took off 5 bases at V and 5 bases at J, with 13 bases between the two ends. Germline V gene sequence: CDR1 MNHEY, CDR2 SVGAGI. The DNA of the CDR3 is TGTGCCAGCAGTCTAGACAGGGAGGACGAGCAGTACTTC. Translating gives CASSLDREDEQYF.

The CDR3 sequence is CASSSRDRVGGELFF. For the CDR3, the DNA is TGTGCCAGCAGCAGCCGGGACAGGGTCGGCGGGGAGCTGTTTTTT. This rearrangement joins TRBV7-3 to TRBJ2-2, with TRBD1 matching 9 bases. Trimming took 5 bases from V and 7 from J; bases not matched to a gene: 8. This CDR3 comprises 15 residues. Looked up from germline, CDR1 is SGHTA and CDR2 is FQGTGA.

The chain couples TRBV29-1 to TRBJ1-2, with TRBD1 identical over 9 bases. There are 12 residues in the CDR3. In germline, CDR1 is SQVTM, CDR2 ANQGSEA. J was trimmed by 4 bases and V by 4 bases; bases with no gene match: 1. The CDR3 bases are TGCAGCGTTGGGGACAGGGCCTATGGCTACACCTTC. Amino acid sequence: CSVGDRAYGYTF.

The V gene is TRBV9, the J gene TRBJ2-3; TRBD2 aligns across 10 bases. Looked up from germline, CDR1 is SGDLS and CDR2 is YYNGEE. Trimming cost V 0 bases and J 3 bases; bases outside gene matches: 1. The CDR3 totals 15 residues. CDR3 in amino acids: CASSVGSGGTDTQYF. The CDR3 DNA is TGTGCCAGCAGCGTAGGTAGCGGGGGGACAGATACGCAGTATTTT.

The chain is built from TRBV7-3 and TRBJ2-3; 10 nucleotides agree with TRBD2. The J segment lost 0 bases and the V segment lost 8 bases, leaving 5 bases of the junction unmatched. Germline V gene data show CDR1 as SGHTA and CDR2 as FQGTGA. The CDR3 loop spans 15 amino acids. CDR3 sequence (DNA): TGTGCCAGCGCTAGCGGGAGAGCTAGCACAGATACGCAGTATTTT. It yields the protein CASASGRASTDTQYF.

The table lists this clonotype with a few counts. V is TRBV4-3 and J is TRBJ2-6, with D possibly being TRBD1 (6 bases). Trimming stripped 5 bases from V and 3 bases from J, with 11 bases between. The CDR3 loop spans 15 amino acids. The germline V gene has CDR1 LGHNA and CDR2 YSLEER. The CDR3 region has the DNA TGCGCCAGCAGCGCACAGGGTGGTGGGGCCAACGTCCTGACTTTC. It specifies CASSAQGGGANVLTF.

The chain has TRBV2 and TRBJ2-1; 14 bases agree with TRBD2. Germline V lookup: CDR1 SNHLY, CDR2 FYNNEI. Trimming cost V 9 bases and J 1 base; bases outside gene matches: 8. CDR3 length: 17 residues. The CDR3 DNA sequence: TGTGCCAGACCGGGACTAGCGGGAGAGGTGTCCTACAATGAGCAGTTCTTC. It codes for CARPGLAGEVSYNEQFF. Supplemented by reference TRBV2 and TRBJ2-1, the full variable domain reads EPEVTQTPSHQVTQMGQEVILRCVPISNHLYFYWYRQILGQKVEFLVSFYNNEISEKSEIFDDQFSVERPDGSNFTLKIRSTKLEDSAMYFCARPGLAGEVSYNEQFFGPGTRLTVL.

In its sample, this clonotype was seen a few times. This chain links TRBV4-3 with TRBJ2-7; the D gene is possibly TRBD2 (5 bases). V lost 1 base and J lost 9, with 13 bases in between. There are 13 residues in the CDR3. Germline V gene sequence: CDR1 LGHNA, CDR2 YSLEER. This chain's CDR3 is CASSQAPGLGQYF. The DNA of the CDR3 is TGCGCCAGCAGCCAAGCTCCAGGACTCGGGCAGTACTTC.

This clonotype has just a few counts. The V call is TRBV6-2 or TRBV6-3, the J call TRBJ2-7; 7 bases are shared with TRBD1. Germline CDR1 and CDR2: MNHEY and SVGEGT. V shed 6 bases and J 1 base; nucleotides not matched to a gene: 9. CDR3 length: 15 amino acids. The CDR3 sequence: CASRSGQLRSYEQYF. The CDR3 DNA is TGTGCCAGCAGGTCGGGACAGTTACGTTCCTACGAGCAGTACTTC.

In nucleotides, the CDR3 is TGCAGTGCTAGGGGCAGAGGCACCTACGAGCAGTACTTC. It encodes CSARGRGTYEQYF. V is TRBV20-1 and J is TRBJ2-7, with D unresolved. Germline assignment: CDR1 DFQATT and CDR2 SNEGSKA (reference sequence). There are 13 residues in the CDR3. With 3 bases removed from V and 2 bases from J, the gap between germline ends came to 11 bases.

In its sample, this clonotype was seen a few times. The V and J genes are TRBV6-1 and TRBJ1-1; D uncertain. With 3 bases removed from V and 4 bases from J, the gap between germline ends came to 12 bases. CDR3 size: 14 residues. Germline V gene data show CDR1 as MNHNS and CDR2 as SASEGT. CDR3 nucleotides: TGTGCCAGCAGTGAGGTGATGGGGATCACTGAAGCTTTCTTT. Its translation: CASSEVMGITEAFF.

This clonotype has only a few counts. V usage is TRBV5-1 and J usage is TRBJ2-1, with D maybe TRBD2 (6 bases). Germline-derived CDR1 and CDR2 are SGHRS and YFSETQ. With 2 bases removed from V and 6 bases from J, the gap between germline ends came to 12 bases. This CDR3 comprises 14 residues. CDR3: CASSFRAGPNEQFF. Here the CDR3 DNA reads TGCGCCAGCAGCTTCAGAGCGGGTCCCAATGAGCAGTTCTTC.

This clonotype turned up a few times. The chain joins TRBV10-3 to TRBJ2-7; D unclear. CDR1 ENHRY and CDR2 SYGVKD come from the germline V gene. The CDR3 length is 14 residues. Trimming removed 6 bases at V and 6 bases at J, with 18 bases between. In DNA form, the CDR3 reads TGTGCCATCAGGACTGACCCGGTCCGCGGCGAGCAGTACTTC. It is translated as CAIRTDPVRGEQYF.